What follows is one T cell receptor (beta chain) and its context. Germline lookup yields CDR1 LGHNA and CDR2 YSLEER. The V end was cut by 0 bases, the J end by 3 bases, with 12 bases between. The CDR3 spans 15 residues. These data originate in a study of Graves' ophthalmopathy and Graves' hyperthyroidism. Amplified TCR beta CDR3 regions were obtained using RNA transcripts as template. The first round was an RT-PCR with HTBI primers, and the second round was a multiplex PCR. TCRdb independently ran MiXCR on the multiplex PCR reads; one entry per CDR3 protein. This sample has over 450,000 distinct CDR3 sequences, with roughly an eighth found just once.

The receptor was isolated from a woman in her thirties with Graves' ophthalmopathy. The sample was blood. The genes are TRBV4-3 and TRBJ2-7, with unresolved D. The chain's CDR3 is CASSQEAAQFYEQYF. Written as DNA, the CDR3 is TGCGCCAGCAGCCAAGAAGCTGCACAGTTCTACGAGCAGTACTTC.